This T cell receptor (beta chain) derives from a study of T-cell reconstitution after alpha-beta-depleted transplantation in children. Molecular barcoding with unique molecular identifiers was used for the TCRbeta library. TCRdb itself ran the PCR reads through MiXCR, one entry per CDR3 protein. The repertoire holds some 550,000 distinct CDR3 sequences, around 18% seen once, with 3% to 3.5% in the top ten. This clonotype occurred a few times. The sample consisted of PBMCs from the stem cell graft donor, taken from the stem cell graft. This TCR came from a human donor who donated a stem cell graft to a child with acute lymphoblastic leukemia.

The CDR3 here is CASSQAYAGEGYEQYF. CDR3 DNA sequence: TGTGCCAGCAGCCAAGCGTATGCGGGAGAGGGGTACGAGCAGTACTTC. J is TRBJ2-7 and V is TRBV3-1, with 7 bases identical to TRBD2. The CDR3 extends over 16 amino acids. Trimming cost V 1 base and J 4 bases; bases outside gene matches: 10. CDR1 and CDR2 (germline): LGHDT, YNNKEL (reference sequence).